Each of the 15 T cell receptor beta chains below was sequenced from the same sample in a study of control samples from healthy donors and cancer patients. TCRdb's table, derived via immunoSEQ multiplex PCR, lists solely in-frame clones and lacks some. The sample includes around 75,000 clones, approximately 92% of them seen just once. The sequenced sample was blood. These TCRs come from a woman aged 60-75 years in good health.

V and J are TRBV7-2 and TRBJ1-5, with TRBD1 identical over 10 bases. This CDR3 has 19 residues. Germline V gives CDR1 SGHTA, CDR2 FQGNSA. With V trimmed by 4 bases and J by 3 bases, 15 bases remained unmatched. CDR3 region: CASSSEPGQGFSYNQPQHF. The CDR3 DNA is TGTGCCAGCAGCTCCGAACCGGGACAGGGGTTCTCTTACAATCAGCCCCAGCATTTT.

CDR3 nucleotides: TGTGCCAGCAGTCATGGCAGGGGTGGCACTGAAGCTTTCTTT. Protein: CASSHGRGGTEAFF. The V gene is TRBV7-2, the J gene TRBJ1-1, with a possible D match to TRBD1 (6 bases). V dropped 6 bases and J dropped 4 bases, with 15 bases sitting between them. This CDR3 spans 14 amino acids. The germline V gene has CDR1 SGHTA and CDR2 FQGNSA.

In its sample, this clone was seen once. The V and J genes are TRBV2 and TRBJ2-3; D not certain. Trimming removed 2 bases from V and 3 bases from J, with 6 bases in between. The length of the CDR3 is 13 residues. Germline V lookup: CDR1 SNHLY, CDR2 FYNNEI. DNA for the CDR3: TGTGCCAGCAGTGAAACACGGACAGATACGCAGTATTTT. Translated, it gives CASSETRTDTQYF.

The gene calls are TRBV6-2 or TRBV6-3 and TRBJ2-2; a weak D match, TRBD1 (6 bases). V dropped 4 bases and J dropped 0 bases, with 9 bases sitting between them. CDR1 and CDR2 from the germline V gene are MNHEY and SVGEGT. The CDR3 covers 15 residues. The CDR3 DNA sequence: TGTGCCAGCAGTTTCAGGACAGCGAACACCGGGGAGCTGTTTTTT. Translated: CASSFRTANTGELFF.

V usage is TRBV6-5 and J usage is TRBJ1-2; D ambiguous. The V and J ends lost 6 bases and 2 bases respectively, with 10 bases between them. The length of the CDR3 is 13 residues. Germline loops: CDR1 MNHEY, CDR2 SVGAGI. DNA of the CDR3: TGTGCCAGCAGGCCAACGGGGAACTATGGCTACACCTTC. Protein sequence: CASRPTGNYGYTF.

The chain carries TRBV30 and TRBJ1-1; D is uncertain. V was shortened by 1 base and J by 5 bases, with 11 bases between the two germline ends. There are 13 residues in the CDR3. The germline gives CDR1 GTSNPN, CDR2 SVGIG (reference sequence). The CDR3 sequence: CAWSAAMRTEAFF. Here the CDR3 DNA reads TGTGCCTGGAGTGCGGCAATGAGGACTGAAGCTTTCTTT.

The chain employs TRBV28 and TRBJ2-7, with 8 bases aligning to TRBD1. In germline, CDR1 is MDHEN, CDR2 SYDVKM. CDR3 length: 15 residues. V shed 5 bases and J 1 base; nucleotides not matched to a gene: 7. CDR3 sequence (DNA): TGTGCCAGCAGTAAAGGACAGGGCGGGTCCTACGAGCAGTACTTC. Amino acid sequence: CASSKGQGGSYEQYF.

The chain couples TRBV25-1 to TRBJ2-1; TRBD1 agrees at 8 bases. The junction had 1 base not matched to a gene; V was cut back by 4 bases and J by 5 bases. The CDR3 length is 13 residues. Looked up from germline, CDR1 is MGHDK and CDR2 is SYGVNS. CDR3 DNA sequence: TGTGCCAGCAGTGGACAGGGGCACAATGAGCAGTTCTTC. It specifies CASSGQGHNEQFF.

This clone was observed once. The chain is built from TRBV10-2 and TRBJ1-2; D is ambiguous. With 6 bases removed from V and 8 bases from J, the gap between germline ends came to 16 bases. The CDR3 sequence is 13 residues long. The germline V gene encodes CDR1 WSHSY and CDR2 SAAADI. Here the CDR3 reads CASRDSLLEGYTF. The CDR3, as DNA: TGCGCCAGCAGGGACTCGCTATTGGAGGGCTACACCTTC.

V usage is TRBV18 and J usage is TRBJ2-3; 10 positions match TRBD1. The CDR3 spans 16 residues. CDR1 and CDR2 from the germline V gene are KGHSH and LQKENI. Losses at the gene ends were 3 bases for V and 0 bases for J; bases not matched to a gene: 3. The DNA of the CDR3 is TGTGCCAGCTCACCGACGGGACAGGGGAGCACAGATACGCAGTATTTT. This codes for CASSPTGQGSTDTQYF.

The rearrangement uses TRBV9 and TRBJ1-3; D is ambiguous. CDR1 is SGDLS, CDR2 YYNGEE, per germline. This CDR3 comprises 15 residues. Trimming pared 3 bases from V and 2 bases from J, leaving 12 bases between. The CDR3 loop reads CASSAIGSPGNTIYF. The CDR3 DNA is TGTGCCAGCAGCGCCATCGGATCTCCTGGAAACACCATATATTTT.

This chain joins TRBV6-1 and TRBJ1-2; maybe TRBD1 (5 bases). The CDR3 extends over 14 amino acids. Deletions cut 5 bases from V and 2 bases from J, with 12 bases between. The germline V gene encodes CDR1 MNHNS and CDR2 SASEGT. CDR3: CASSIRQTNYGYTF. CDR3 in DNA: TGTGCCAGCAGTATCAGACAGACCAACTATGGCTACACCTTC.

The V and J genes are TRBV28 and TRBJ1-6; 7 bases are shared with TRBD1. The CDR3 totals 18 residues. Germline CDR1 is MDHEN and CDR2 is SYDVKM. V dropped 2 bases and J dropped 7; count of bases not matched to a gene: 14. The CDR3 DNA sequence: TGTGCCAGCAGTTTACCCCTCCTTGACAGGGTTGACAATTCACCCCTCCACTTT. It specifies CASSLPLLDRVDNSPLHF.

The chain carries TRBV7-2 and TRBJ1-2; 8 bases line up with TRBD1. Per germline, CDR1 SGHTA and CDR2 FQGNSA. CDR3 length equals 14 residues. V lost 4 bases and J lost 8; bases outside the gene matches: 9. The CDR3 here is CASSSRTGYGGYTF. As DNA, the CDR3 is TGTGCCAGCAGCTCCCGGACAGGGTACGGCGGCTACACCTTC.

V gene TRBV18 combines with J gene TRBJ2-7; TRBD2 matches 11 bases. Per the germline V gene, CDR1 is KGHSH and CDR2 is LQKENI. V dropped 4 bases and J dropped 4; count of bases not matched to a gene: 3. The CDR3 sequence is 14 residues long. CDR3 protein: CASSQGLADYEQYF. CDR3 DNA: TGTGCCAGCTCACAGGGACTAGCGGATTACGAGCAGTACTTC.